This TCR beta chain emerged from a study of blood T cell repertoires in COVID-19. Study in general: Whether acute or convalescent, the COVID-19 samples came from the United States, Italy and Spain. PBMCs, B-cell-depleted T cells, or T cells provided the cDNA or gDNA that made up the material.

Authors' methods: Amplification of reference gene primers provided the estimated nucleated cell counts. Libraries were prepared by immunoSEQ multiplex PCR; TCRdb keeps only in-frame clonotypes and omits some of them. V and J calls and clone size are as listed in that table; D and trimming were resolved from the DNA. The sample shows some 25,000 clones, nearly 90% of them seen only once. The junction had 8 bases not matched to a gene; V was cut back by 7 bases and J by 6 bases. Germline CDR1 reads SQVTM; CDR2 reads ANQGSEA. The CDR3 has 14 residues. This clone has a handful of counts. V is TRBV29-1 and J is TRBJ2-5, with 13 positions matching TRBD2. This receptor was identified in a man between 65 and 85 years old with acute or convalescent COVID-19. The source material was peripheral blood. The CDR3 loop is CSAQGLAGVKTQYF. For the CDR3, the DNA is TGCAGCGCCCAAGGACTAGCGGGAGTTAAGACCCAGTACTTC.